Listed here are 10 T cell receptor beta chains from one sample, sequenced in a study of CD8 T cells in ankylosing spondylitis. TCRdb ran MiXCR on the 5' RACE reads and lists one entry per CDR3 protein. The sample contains approximately 140,000 distinct CDR3 sequences, around 42% of which appear only once. The sample consisted of synovial fluid, either unsorted or a sorted T cell fraction (not recorded which). The receptor source for this set is a male donor with ankylosing spondylitis.

This clonotype was seen only a few times. V gene TRBV4-3 combines with J gene TRBJ1-1; 7 positions match TRBD1. The CDR3 contains 16 residues. With V trimmed by 0 bases and J by 1 base, 5 bases remained unmatched. Germline V gives CDR1 LGHNA, CDR2 YSLEER. DNA for the CDR3: TGCGCCAGCAGCCAAGATGAGAGGGGGCGGAACACTGAAGCTTTCTTT. Protein product: CASSQDERGRNTEAFF.

There are a few counts of this clonotype. This chain uses TRBV5-1 with TRBJ2-1; 9 bases are a match to TRBD1. The J segment lost 8 bases and the V segment lost 1 base, leaving 7 bases of the junction unmatched. The CDR3 consists of 15 residues. Per germline, CDR1 SGHRS and CDR2 YFSETQ. The CDR3 nucleotides are TGCGCCAGCAGCTTGTTCGGGACAGGGAGTCATGAGCAGTTCTTC. This codes for CASSLFGTGSHEQFF.

This clonotype has more than one count but fewer than ten. The chain is built from TRBV20-1 and TRBJ2-7; tentatively, D is TRBD2 (5 bases). CDR3 length equals 13 residues. The ends were cut back, 0 bases at V and 3 bases at J, with 9 bases in the middle. The germline V gene has CDR1 DFQATT and CDR2 SNEGSKA (reference sequence). CDR3 in DNA: TGCAGTGCTAGAGAAGCGGCGGACTACGAGCAGTACTTC. This gives the protein CSAREAADYEQYF.

The chain couples TRBV7-9 to TRBJ2-7; D ambiguous. Per germline, CDR1 SEHNR and CDR2 FQNEAQ (reference sequence). This CDR3 has 14 amino acids. V lost 3 bases and J 4 bases, leaving 13 bases between the germline ends. DNA of the CDR3: TGTGCCAGCAGCTTTGACCCGGTTTCTTACGAGCAGTACTTC. The encoded protein is CASSFDPVSYEQYF.

This clonotype was seen at least ten times. A read error may account for a junction end that differs from germline. The chain employs TRBV6-5 and TRBJ2-1; D is possibly TRBD1 or TRBD2 (5 bases each). CDR3 length equals 14 residues. The germline V gene has CDR1 MNHEY and CDR2 SVGAGI. The CDR3 DNA reads as TGTGCCAGCAGTTCCCGGGGCTCCGACAATGAGCAGTTCTTC. Translated, it gives CASSSRGSDNEQFF.

This clonotype was recorded once. The rearrangement uses TRBV7-6 and TRBJ2-1; no clear D. The V and J ends lost 3 bases and 3 bases respectively, with 6 bases between them. There are 13 residues in the CDR3. The germline V gene has CDR1 SGHVS and CDR2 FNYEAQ. Here the CDR3 reads CASSFVDYNEQFF. CDR3 bases: TGTGCCAGCAGCTTCGTGGACTACAATGAGCAGTTCTTC.

The genes are TRBV6-1 and TRBJ1-6; TRBD1 matches at 10 bases. After removal of 1 base from V and 10 bases from J, the junction contained 4 bases not matched to a gene. The CDR3 totals 15 residues. CDR1 and CDR2 from the germline V gene are MNHNS and SASEGT. CDR3 loop: CASSEDGTGASPLHF. CDR3 DNA sequence: TGTGCCAGCAGTGAAGACGGGACAGGGGCATCACCCCTCCACTTT.

Written as DNA, the CDR3 is TGTGCCAGCAGCACCGGGACATTCAACACTGAAGCTTTCTTT. Amino acid sequence: CASSTGTFNTEAFF. The V gene is TRBV7-6, the J gene TRBJ1-1; weak D call: TRBD1 (6 bases). V was shortened by 5 bases and J by 2 bases, with 12 bases between the two germline ends. CDR3 length: 14 amino acids. Germline values: CDR1 SGHVS, CDR2 FNYEAQ.

The gene calls are TRBV10-2 and TRBJ2-2, with TRBD1 matching 7 bases. This CDR3 has 12 residues. With V trimmed by 10 bases and J by 5 bases, 4 bases remained unmatched. Looked up from germline, CDR1 is WSHSY and CDR2 is SAAADI. The CDR3 DNA sequence: TGCGCCACCCCGGACAGGACCGGGGAGCTGTTTTTT. Amino acid sequence: CATPDRTGELFF.

This clonotype has more than one count but fewer than ten. The V and J genes are TRBV7-9 and TRBJ2-6, with D uncertain. Germline V gene data show CDR1 as SEHNR and CDR2 as FQNEAQ (reference sequence). V lost 3 bases, J lost 1 base, and 7 bases lay in between. The CDR3 has 15 amino acids. Here the CDR3 reads CASSFIASGANVLTF. The CDR3 region has the DNA TGTGCCAGCAGCTTTATCGCGTCTGGGGCCAACGTCCTGACTTTC.